The 21 T cell receptor beta chains reported below all come from one sample, sequenced in a study of cytomegalovirus exposure and HLA in healthy donors. The PCR was carried out with 60 Vbeta primers and 13 Jbeta primers. Assay used: immunoSEQ multiplex PCR; TCRdb lists only in-frame clones, some missing. The sample table sets out tens of thousands of clones. Sequenced: PBMCs. These receptors all stem from a man aged 25-45 years in good health and CMV-seronegative.

This chain joins TRBV1 and TRBJ1-3; TRBD1 is the table's D call and was not checked against the DNA. TRBV1 is shown as a pseudogene. The CDR3 extends over 12 amino acids. CDR3 sequence (DNA): TGCACCAGCAGCCAACGTCAGGGGACCATATATTTT. It is translated as CTSSQRQGTIYF.

The rearrangement uses TRBV14 and TRBJ2-1, with unresolved D. Trimming took off 0 bases at V and 5 bases at J, with 14 bases between the two ends. CDR3 length: 16 amino acids. The germline gives CDR1 SGHDN, CDR2 FVKESK. In DNA, the CDR3 is TGTGCCAGCAGCCAAGATAGAATATCCAACGACAATGAGCAGTTCTTC. It yields the protein CASSQDRISNDNEQFF.

The gene calls are TRBV19 and TRBJ2-1; D might be TRBD2 (7 bases). The V end lost 7 bases, the J end lost 9 bases, and 16 bases lay between the germline ends. CDR1 and CDR2 from the germline V gene are LNHDA and SQIVND (reference sequence). The CDR3 totals 13 residues. The CDR3, as DNA: TGTGCCAGTAATAGTCGGGGGGCCACTGAGCAGTTCTTC. It yields the protein CASNSRGATEQFF.

V gene TRBV11-2 combines with J gene TRBJ1-2; D may be TRBD1 (5 bases). Germline V lookup: CDR1 SGHAT, CDR2 FQNNGV. The ends were cut back, 1 base at V and 2 bases at J, with 11 bases in the middle. CDR3 size: 15 residues. CDR3 protein: CASSLGVQANYGYTF. CDR3 nucleotides: TGTGCCAGCAGCTTAGGCGTACAGGCAAACTATGGCTACACCTTC.

The chain couples TRBV9 to TRBJ2-1, with 13 bases that match TRBD2. This CDR3 is 17 amino acids long. The V and J ends lost 8 bases and 5 bases, in that order; junction bases with no gene match: 13. Germline CDR1 is SGDLS and CDR2 is YYNGEE. The CDR3 here is CASRDGTSGAKNNEQFF. In DNA form, the CDR3 reads TGTGCCAGTCGAGACGGGACTAGCGGGGCGAAAAACAATGAGCAGTTCTTC.

V gene TRBV11-1 combines with J gene TRBJ1-2; possible D gene TRBD1, 5 bases. Germline V CDR1 and CDR2: SGHAT, FQDESV (reference sequence). The CDR3 sequence is 12 residues long. Deletions cut 1 base from V and 6 bases from J, with 6 bases between. The CDR3: CASSLGRDGYTF. In nucleotides, the CDR3 is TGTGCCAGCAGCTTAGGCAGGGATGGCTACACCTTC. The full variable domain, rest sourced from reference TRBV11-1 and TRBJ1-2, is EAEVAQSPRYKITEKSQAVAFWCDPISGHATLYWYRQILGQGPELLVQFQDESVVDDSQLPKDRFSAERLKGVDSTLKIQPAELGDSAMYLCASSLGRDGYTFGSGTRLTVV.

V gene TRBV11-3 combines with J gene TRBJ1-1, with unresolved D. V was pared by 0 bases and J by 7 bases, with 9 bases between. The CDR3 has 13 amino acids. The germline CDR1 and CDR2 sequences are SGHNT and YENEEA. The CDR3 DNA sequence: TGTGCCAGCAGCTTAGATTCTGGGCGTGAAGCTTTCTTT. Protein: CASSLDSGREAFF.

The genes are TRBV11-1 and TRBJ2-2, with D perhaps matching TRBD1 (6 bases). Trimming cost V 3 bases and J 5 bases, with 16 bases left between them. Germline CDR1 SGHAT, CDR2 FQDESV (reference sequence). The CDR3 consists of 16 residues. The CDR3 DNA reads TGTGCCAGCAGCTTCCTTCCAGGGGTGGTAACCGGGGAGCTGTTTTTT. Translated, it gives CASSFLPGVVTGELFF.

This chain links TRBV6-6 with TRBJ1-1; TRBD1 matches at 7 bases. The CDR3 spans 15 residues. V was pared by 5 bases and J by 7 bases, with 13 bases of the junction left unmatched. Germline assignment: CDR1 MNHNY and CDR2 SVGAGI (reference sequence). The CDR3 sequence: CASSPPGGGPGEAFF. In nucleotides, the CDR3 is TGTGCCAGCAGTCCACCAGGGGGTGGACCGGGTGAAGCTTTCTTT.

The chain carries TRBV5-6 and TRBJ2-5, with no clear D. With 5 bases removed from V and 1 base from J, the gap between germline ends came to 12 bases. This CDR3 is built from 14 residues. From germline, CDR1 is SGHDT and CDR2 YYEEEE. CDR3 sequence reads: CASSFPSGQETQYF. DNA of the CDR3: TGTGCCAGCAGTTTTCCTTCCGGCCAAGAGACCCAGTACTTC.

The chain is built from TRBV7-9 and TRBJ2-7; 11 bases agree with TRBD2. This CDR3 comprises 16 residues. V shed 6 bases, J shed 2 bases, and the junction held 9 bases outside the gene matches. Germline values: CDR1 SEHNR, CDR2 FQNEAQ (reference sequence). The CDR3 loop reads CASRPGLADSAYEQYF. CDR3 nucleotides: TGTGCCAGCAGGCCGGGACTAGCGGATAGCGCCTACGAGCAGTACTTC. The full variable domain, in which reference TRBV7-9 and TRBJ2-7 provide the parts outside the CDR3, is DTGVSQNPRHKITKRGQNVTFRCDPISEHNRLYWYRQTLGQGPEFLTYFQNEAQLEKSRLLSDRFSAERPKGSFSTLEIQRTEQGDSAMYLCASRPGLADSAYEQYFGPGTRLTVT.

V gene TRBV11-2 combines with J gene TRBJ2-5; 9 bases line up with TRBD2. V dropped 3 bases and J dropped 0; count of bases not matched to a gene: 8. CDR1 and CDR2 (germline): SGHAT, FQNNGV. CDR3 length: 17 amino acids. CDR3 sequence (DNA): TGTGCCAGCAGCTTTAGGAAACTAGCGGGTAACCAAGAGACCCAGTACTTC. The encoded protein is CASSFRKLAGNQETQYF.

The rearrangement joins TRBV7-9 to TRBJ1-3; no clear D gene. Trimming stripped 4 bases from V and 0 bases from J, with 13 bases between. Germline CDR1 is SEHNR and CDR2 is FQNEAQ (reference sequence). The CDR3 is 16 amino acids. The CDR3 here is CASSSQTLRSGNTIYF. The CDR3, as DNA: TGTGCCAGCAGCTCCCAGACACTTCGCTCTGGAAACACCATATATTTT.

The chain couples TRBV5-1 to TRBJ2-7; D may be TRBD2 (6 bases). This CDR3 spans 15 amino acids. V was trimmed by 2 bases and J by 0 bases, leaving 12 bases between them. Germline CDR1 is SGHRS and CDR2 is YFSETQ. The CDR3 DNA reads TGCGCCAGCAGCTTATCCGGGGGAGGCTCCTACGAGCAGTACTTC. This translates into CASSLSGGGSYEQYF.

The chain recombines TRBV5-1 with TRBJ2-1; 7 bases agree with TRBD2. The germline CDR1 and CDR2 sequences are SGHRS and YFSETQ. The CDR3 sequence is 16 residues long. V lost 3 bases to trimming and J lost 4 bases; unmatched junction nucleotides: 10. This CDR3 reads CASSWGREGLYNEQFF. In DNA, the CDR3 is TGCGCCAGCAGCTGGGGTAGGGAGGGACTTTACAATGAGCAGTTCTTC.

The rearrangement uses TRBV4-2 and TRBJ2-3; D uncertain. V lost 1 base to trimming and J lost 4 bases, with 21 bases between them. Per germline, CDR1 LGHNA and CDR2 YNFKEQ. CDR3 size: 18 residues. This chain's CDR3 is CASSQGDRSAQSADTQYF. The CDR3 bases are TGTGCCAGCAGCCAAGGCGATCGGTCTGCCCAATCCGCAGATACGCAGTATTTT.

The rearrangement uses TRBV15 and TRBJ1-1; D call uncertain. Trimming took off 1 base at V and 2 bases at J, with 8 bases between the two ends. The CDR3 contains 14 residues. Germline V lookup: CDR1 LNHNV, CDR2 YYDKDF (reference sequence). The CDR3 is CATSRVRVNTEAFF. CDR3 DNA: TGTGCCACCAGCAGAGTCCGGGTTAACACTGAAGCTTTCTTT.

The V gene is TRBV4-1, the J gene TRBJ1-1; D is unresolved. Germline assignment: CDR1 MGHRA and CDR2 YSYEKL. This CDR3 has 11 residues. The ends were cut back, 6 bases at V and 1 base at J, with 3 bases in the middle. CDR3 sequence (DNA): TGCGCCAGCAGTCGGAACACTGAAGCTTTCTTT. Translating it yields CASSRNTEAFF.

V usage is TRBV4-2 and J usage is TRBJ2-1; 8 nucleotides align to TRBD2. Per the germline V gene, CDR1 is LGHNA and CDR2 is YNFKEQ. The CDR3 runs to 16 residues. The V and J ends lost 0 bases and 2 bases, in that order; junction bases with no gene match: 3. CDR3 sequence: CASSQEGRGAYNEQFF. The CDR3 coding sequence is TGTGCCAGCAGCCAAGAGGGGCGGGGGGCCTACAATGAGCAGTTCTTC.

In DNA form, the CDR3 reads TGTGCCAGCAGCCCGATTCGCAATTCGGGTGGCTACACCTTC. Residues: CASSPIRNSGGYTF. The rearrangement joins TRBV5-5 to TRBJ1-2; D remains unclear. Germline CDR1 SGHKS, CDR2 YYEKEE (reference sequence). V lost 4 bases, J lost 7 bases, and 17 bases lay in between. This CDR3 spans 14 amino acids.

This clone shows up as medium-sized by frequency. V gene TRBV6-5 combines with J gene TRBJ2-7, with 7 bases identical to TRBD1. Germline CDR1 reads MNHEY; CDR2 reads SVGAGI. V lost 5 bases and J lost 2; bases outside the gene matches: 9. This CDR3 region has 15 residues. In DNA form, the CDR3 reads TGTGCCAGCAGTGTATCCGGGACAGCGACCTACGAGCAGTACTTC. It specifies CASSVSGTATYEQYF.